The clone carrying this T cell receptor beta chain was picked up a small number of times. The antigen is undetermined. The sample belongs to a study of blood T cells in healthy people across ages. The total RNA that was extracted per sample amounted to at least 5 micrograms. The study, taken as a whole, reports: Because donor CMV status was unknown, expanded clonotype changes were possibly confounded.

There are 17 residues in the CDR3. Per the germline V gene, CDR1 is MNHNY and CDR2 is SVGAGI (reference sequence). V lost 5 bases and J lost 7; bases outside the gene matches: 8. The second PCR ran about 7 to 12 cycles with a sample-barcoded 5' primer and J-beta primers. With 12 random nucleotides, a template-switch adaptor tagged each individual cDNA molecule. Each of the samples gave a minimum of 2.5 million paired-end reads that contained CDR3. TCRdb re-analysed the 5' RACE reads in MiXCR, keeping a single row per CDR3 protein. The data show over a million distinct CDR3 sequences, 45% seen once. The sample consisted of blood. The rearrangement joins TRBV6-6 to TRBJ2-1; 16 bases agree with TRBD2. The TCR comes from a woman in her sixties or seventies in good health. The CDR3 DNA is TGTGCCAGCAGTCTGGGACTAGCGGGAGGGCCCGGGAATGAGCAGTTCTTC. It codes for CASSLGLAGGPGNEQFF.